This T cell receptor beta chain was found in a study of cytomegalovirus exposure and HLA in healthy donors. Concerning this clone: The antigen remains unidentified.

PCR involved 60 Vbeta and 13 Jbeta primers. Sequencing was performed with immunoSEQ multiplex PCR; in TCRdb, only in-frame clones are kept and a portion is missing. The sample consists of 100,000 to 130,000 clones, around 74% of them appearing once. Study-level findings and limits: TCR beta chain V- and J-gene trimming was linked, in a later analysis, to a missense variant in DCLRE1C. Generally TCR sequences proved uncommon, though certain public TCRs appeared in numerous donors. In a later analysis, the majority of CMV-associated beta chains seemingly showed HLA restriction. Reports state that TCR beta sequences accurately predicted most subjects' HLA-A and HLA-B alleles.

There are 16 residues in the CDR3. V gave up 1 base and J gave up 1 base; unmatched junction bases: 4. Germline V CDR1 and CDR2: LGHNA, YNFKEQ. Sequencing used PBMCs. The rearrangement uses TRBV4-2 and TRBJ2-3; TRBD2 matches at 8 bases. This receptor was obtained from a woman aged 40 to 55 in good health and CMV-seropositive. CDR3 DNA: TGTGCCAGCAGCCAAGCGCGGGGGGCCGGCACAGATACGCAGTATTTT. Translating it yields CASSQARGAGTDTQYF.